Given below is one T cell receptor beta chain in context. Sequenced by immunoSEQ multiplex PCR; TCRdb stores in-frame clones only, minus some. The sample shows roughly 250,000 clones, approximately 85% of them seen only once. These data come from a study of blood T cell repertoires in COVID-19. The overall study: Acute and convalescent COVID-19 samples came from the United States, Italy and Spain.

The V and J ends lost 4 bases and 3 bases, in that order; junction bases with no gene match: 8. The germline V gene encodes CDR1 SGHNT and CDR2 YYREEE (reference sequence). This CDR3 is built from 15 residues. The chain employs TRBV5-4 and TRBJ2-5, with 8 bases that match TRBD1. The clonotype was recovered from a woman between 45 and 65 years old who had recovered from COVID-19. Sequenced input: PBMCs or T cells enriched from blood (not recorded which). CDR3 amino acids: CASSPGTGWEETQYF. The CDR3 DNA is TGTGCCAGCAGCCCGGGGACAGGTTGGGAAGAGACCCAGTACTTC. The full variable domain, in which reference TRBV5-4 and TRBJ2-5 provide the parts outside the CDR3, is ETGVTQSPTHLIKTRGQQVTLRCSSQSGHNTVSWYQQALGQGPQFIFQYYREEENGRGNFPPRFSGLQFPNYSSELNVNALELDDSALYLCASSPGTGWEETQYFGPGTRLLVL.